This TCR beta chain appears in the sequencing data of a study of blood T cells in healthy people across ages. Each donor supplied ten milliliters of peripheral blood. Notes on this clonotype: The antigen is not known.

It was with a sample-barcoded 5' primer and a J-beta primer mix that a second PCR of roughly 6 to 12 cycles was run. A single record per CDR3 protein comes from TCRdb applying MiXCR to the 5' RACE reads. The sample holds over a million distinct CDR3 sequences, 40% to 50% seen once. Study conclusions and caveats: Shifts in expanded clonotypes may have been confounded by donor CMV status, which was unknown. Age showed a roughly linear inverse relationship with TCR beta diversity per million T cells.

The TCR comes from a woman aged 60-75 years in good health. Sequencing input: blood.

The chain's CDR3 is CASSLVSSPDEQFF. Written as DNA, the CDR3 is TGCGCCAGCAGCTTGGTGTCTAGCCCCGATGAGCAGTTCTTC. This rearrangement joins TRBV5-1 to TRBJ2-1, with a tentative D call TRBD2 (5 bases). The CDR3 covers 14 residues. Germline CDR1 is SGHRS and CDR2 is YFSETQ. Trimming took off 0 bases at V and 8 bases at J, with 12 bases between the two ends.